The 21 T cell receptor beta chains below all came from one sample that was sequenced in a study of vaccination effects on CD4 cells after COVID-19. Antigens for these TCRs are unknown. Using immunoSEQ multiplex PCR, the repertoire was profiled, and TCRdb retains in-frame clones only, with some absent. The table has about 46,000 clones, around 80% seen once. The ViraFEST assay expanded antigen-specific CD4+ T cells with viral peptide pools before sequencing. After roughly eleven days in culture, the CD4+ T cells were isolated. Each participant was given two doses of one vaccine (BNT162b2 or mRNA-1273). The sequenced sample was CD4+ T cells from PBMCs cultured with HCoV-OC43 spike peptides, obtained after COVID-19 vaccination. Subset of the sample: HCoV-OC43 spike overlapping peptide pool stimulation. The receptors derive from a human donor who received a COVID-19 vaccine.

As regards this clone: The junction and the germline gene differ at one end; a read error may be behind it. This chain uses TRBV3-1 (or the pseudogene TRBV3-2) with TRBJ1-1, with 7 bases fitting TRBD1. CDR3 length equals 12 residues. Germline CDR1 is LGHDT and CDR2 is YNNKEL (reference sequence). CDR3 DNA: TGTGCCAGCAGCCAAGATACCAGGGGGTCTCTCTTT. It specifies CASSQDTRGSLF.

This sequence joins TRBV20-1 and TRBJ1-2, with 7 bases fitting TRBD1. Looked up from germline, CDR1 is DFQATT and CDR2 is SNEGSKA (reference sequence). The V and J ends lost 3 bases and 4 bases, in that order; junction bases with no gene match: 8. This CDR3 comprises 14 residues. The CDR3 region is CSASSRQGFYGYTF. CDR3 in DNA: TGCAGTGCTAGTTCGCGACAGGGATTCTATGGCTACACCTTC.

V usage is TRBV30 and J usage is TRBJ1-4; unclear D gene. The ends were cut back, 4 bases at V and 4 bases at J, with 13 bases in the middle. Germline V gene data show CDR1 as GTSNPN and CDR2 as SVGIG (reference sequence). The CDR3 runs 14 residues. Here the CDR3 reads CAWTVAGINEKLFF. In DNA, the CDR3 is TGTGCCTGGACGGTGGCAGGAATTAATGAAAAACTGTTTTTT.

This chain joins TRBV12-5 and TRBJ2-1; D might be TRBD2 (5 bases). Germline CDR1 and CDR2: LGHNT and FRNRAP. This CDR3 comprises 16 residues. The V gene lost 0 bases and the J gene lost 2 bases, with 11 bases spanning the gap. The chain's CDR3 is CASGLVLGGPYNEQFF. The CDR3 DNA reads TGTGCTAGTGGTTTGGTACTAGGAGGCCCCTACAATGAGCAGTTCTTC.

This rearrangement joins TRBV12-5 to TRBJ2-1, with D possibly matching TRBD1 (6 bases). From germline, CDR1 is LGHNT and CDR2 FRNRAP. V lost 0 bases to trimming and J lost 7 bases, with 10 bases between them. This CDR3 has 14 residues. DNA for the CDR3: TGTGCTAGTGGTTTGGTGCAGGGGAGAAATGAGCAGTTCTTC. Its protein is CASGLVQGRNEQFF.

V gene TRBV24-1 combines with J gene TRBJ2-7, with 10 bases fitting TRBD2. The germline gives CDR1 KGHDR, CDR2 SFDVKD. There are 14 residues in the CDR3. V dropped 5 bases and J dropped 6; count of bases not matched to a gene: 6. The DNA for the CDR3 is TGTGCCACCAGTGGAAGCGGGGGGGCCGGCGAGCAGTACTTC. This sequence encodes CATSGSGGAGEQYF.

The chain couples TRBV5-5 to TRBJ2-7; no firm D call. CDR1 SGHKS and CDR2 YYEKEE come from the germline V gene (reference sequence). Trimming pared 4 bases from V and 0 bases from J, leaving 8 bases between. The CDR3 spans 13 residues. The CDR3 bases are TGTGCCAGCAGCACACCATCCTCCTACGAGCAGTACTTC. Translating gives CASSTPSSYEQYF. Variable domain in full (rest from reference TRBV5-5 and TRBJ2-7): DAGVTQSPTHLIKTRGQQVTLRCSPISGHKSVSWYQQVLGQGPQFIFQYYEKEERGRGNFPDRFSARQFPNYSSELNVNALLLGDSALYLCASSTPSSYEQYFGPGTRLTVT.

DNA for the CDR3: TGTGCCAGCAGTGAACAGGCTAGCGGGAGGGCCATTGAGCAGTTCTTC. Translated, it gives CASSEQASGRAIEQFF. The rearrangement joins TRBV6-1 to TRBJ2-1, with 12 nucleotides matching TRBD2. In germline, CDR1 is MNHNS, CDR2 SASEGT. The CDR3 extends over 16 amino acids. The V gene end was trimmed by 2 bases and the J gene end by 9 bases; junction bases not matched to a gene: 8.

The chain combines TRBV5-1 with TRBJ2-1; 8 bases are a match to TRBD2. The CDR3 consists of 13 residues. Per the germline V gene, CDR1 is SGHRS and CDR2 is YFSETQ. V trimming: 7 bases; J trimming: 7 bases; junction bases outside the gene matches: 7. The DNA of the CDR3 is TGCGCCAGCGCGGGAGCGGGAGCTAATGAGCAGTTCTTC. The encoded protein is CASAGAGANEQFF. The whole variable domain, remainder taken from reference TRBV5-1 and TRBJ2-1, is KAGVTQTPRYLIKTRGQQVTLSCSPISGHRSVSWYQQTPGQGLQFLFEYFSETQRNKGNFPGRFSGRQFSNSRSEMNVSTLELGDSALYLCASAGAGANEQFFGPGTRLTVL.

The chain's CDR3 is CASSYEPTGGGETQYF. The DNA for the CDR3 is TGTGCCAGCAGTTACGAACCAACAGGGGGGGGTGAGACCCAGTACTTC. This chain links TRBV7-7 with TRBJ2-5; maybe TRBD1 (8 bases). The germline CDR1 and CDR2 sequences are SSHAT and FNYEAQ (reference sequence). The V gene lost 6 bases and the J gene lost 5 bases, with 22 bases spanning the gap. The CDR3 is 16 residues long. The variable domain in full, with the rest retrieved from reference TRBV7-7 and TRBJ2-5, is GAGVSQSPRYKVTKRGQDVTLRCDPISSHATLYWYQQALGQGPEFLTYFNYEAQPDKSGLPSDRFSAERPEGSISTLTIQRTEQRDSAMYRCASSYEPTGGGETQYFGPGTRLLVL.

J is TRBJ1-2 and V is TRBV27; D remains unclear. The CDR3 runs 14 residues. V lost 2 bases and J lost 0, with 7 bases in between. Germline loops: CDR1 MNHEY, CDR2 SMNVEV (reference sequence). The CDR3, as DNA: TGTGCCAGCAGTTTAGGGGTCTCTAACTATGGCTACACCTTC. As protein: CASSLGVSNYGYTF.

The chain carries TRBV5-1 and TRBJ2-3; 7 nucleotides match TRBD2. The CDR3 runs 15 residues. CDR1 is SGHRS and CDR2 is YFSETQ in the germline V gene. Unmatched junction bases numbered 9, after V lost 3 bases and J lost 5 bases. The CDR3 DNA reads TGCGCCAGCAGCTCCGCGGGGGTAGGGAGAGATACGCAGTATTTT. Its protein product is CASSSAGVGRDTQYF.

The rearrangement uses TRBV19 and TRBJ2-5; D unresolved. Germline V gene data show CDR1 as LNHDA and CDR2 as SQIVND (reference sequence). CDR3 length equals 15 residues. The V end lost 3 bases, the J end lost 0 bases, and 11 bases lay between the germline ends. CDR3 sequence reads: CASSMSWADQETQYF. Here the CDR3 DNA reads TGTGCCAGTAGTATGAGTTGGGCGGACCAAGAGACCCAGTACTTC.

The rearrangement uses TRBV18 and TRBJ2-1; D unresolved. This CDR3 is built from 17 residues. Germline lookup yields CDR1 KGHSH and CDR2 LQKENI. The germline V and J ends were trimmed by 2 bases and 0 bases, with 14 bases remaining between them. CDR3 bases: TGTGCCAGCTCACCAGTTTCTTCTGACCCCTCCTACAATGAGCAGTTCTTC. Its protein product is CASSPVSSDPSYNEQFF.

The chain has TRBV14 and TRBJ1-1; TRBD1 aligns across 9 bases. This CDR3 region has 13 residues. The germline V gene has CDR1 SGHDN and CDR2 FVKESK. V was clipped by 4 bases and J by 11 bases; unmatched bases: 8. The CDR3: CASSPGQGNPAFF. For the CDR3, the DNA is TGTGCCAGCAGCCCGGGACAGGGAAATCCGGCTTTCTTT.

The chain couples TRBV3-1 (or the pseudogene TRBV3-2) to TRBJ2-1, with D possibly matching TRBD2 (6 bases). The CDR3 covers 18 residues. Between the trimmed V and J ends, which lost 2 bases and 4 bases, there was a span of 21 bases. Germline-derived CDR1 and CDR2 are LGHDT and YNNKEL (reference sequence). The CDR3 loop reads CASSQRPRGSGEYNEQFF. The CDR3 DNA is TGTGCCAGCAGCCAACGACCCCGGGGGAGCGGAGAGTACAATGAGCAGTTCTTC.

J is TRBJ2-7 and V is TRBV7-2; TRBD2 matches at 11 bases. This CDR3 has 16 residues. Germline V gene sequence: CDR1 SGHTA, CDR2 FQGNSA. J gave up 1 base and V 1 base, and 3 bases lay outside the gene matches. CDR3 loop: CASSLVAGGGSYEQYF. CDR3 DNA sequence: TGTGCCAGCAGCTTAGTAGCGGGAGGGGGGTCCTACGAGCAGTACTTC.

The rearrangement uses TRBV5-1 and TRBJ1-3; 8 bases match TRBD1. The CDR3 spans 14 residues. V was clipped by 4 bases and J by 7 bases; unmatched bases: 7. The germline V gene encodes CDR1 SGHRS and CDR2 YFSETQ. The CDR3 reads CASSPDRVRNTIYF. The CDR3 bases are TGCGCCAGCAGCCCGGACAGGGTGAGGAACACCATATATTTT.

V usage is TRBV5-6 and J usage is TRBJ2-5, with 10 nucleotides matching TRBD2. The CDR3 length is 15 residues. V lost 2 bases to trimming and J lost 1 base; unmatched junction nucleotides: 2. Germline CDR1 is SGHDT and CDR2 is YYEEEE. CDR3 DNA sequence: TGTGCCAGCAGCTTTAGCGGGGGGCCCCAAGAGACCCAGTACTTC. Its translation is CASSFSGGPQETQYF.

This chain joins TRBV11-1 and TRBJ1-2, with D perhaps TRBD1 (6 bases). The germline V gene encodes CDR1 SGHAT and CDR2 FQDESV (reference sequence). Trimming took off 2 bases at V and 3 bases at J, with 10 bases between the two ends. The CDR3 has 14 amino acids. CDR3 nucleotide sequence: TGTGCCAGCAGCTTACTACAGGGCGACTATGGCTACACCTTC. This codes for CASSLLQGDYGYTF.

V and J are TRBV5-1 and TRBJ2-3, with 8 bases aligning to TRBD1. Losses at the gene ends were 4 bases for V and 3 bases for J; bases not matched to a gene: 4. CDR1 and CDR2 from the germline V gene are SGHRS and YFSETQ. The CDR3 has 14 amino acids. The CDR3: CASSLRQGTDTQYF. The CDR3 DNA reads TGCGCCAGCAGCCTCCGACAGGGGACAGATACGCAGTATTTT.